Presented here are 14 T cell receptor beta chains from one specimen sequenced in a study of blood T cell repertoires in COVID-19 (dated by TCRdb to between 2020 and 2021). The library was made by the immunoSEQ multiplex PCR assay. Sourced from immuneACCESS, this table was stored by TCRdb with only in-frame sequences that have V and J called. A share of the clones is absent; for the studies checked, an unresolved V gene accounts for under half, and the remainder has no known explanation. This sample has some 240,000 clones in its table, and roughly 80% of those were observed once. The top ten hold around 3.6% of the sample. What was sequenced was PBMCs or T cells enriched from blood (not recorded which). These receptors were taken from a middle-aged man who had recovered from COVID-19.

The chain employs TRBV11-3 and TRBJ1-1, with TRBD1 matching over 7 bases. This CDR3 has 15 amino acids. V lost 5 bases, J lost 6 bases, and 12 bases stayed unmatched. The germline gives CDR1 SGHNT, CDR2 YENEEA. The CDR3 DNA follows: TGTGCCAGCAGCCTCCGGGGACAGTCTCTGGCTGAAGCTTTCTTT. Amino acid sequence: CASSLRGQSLAEAFF.

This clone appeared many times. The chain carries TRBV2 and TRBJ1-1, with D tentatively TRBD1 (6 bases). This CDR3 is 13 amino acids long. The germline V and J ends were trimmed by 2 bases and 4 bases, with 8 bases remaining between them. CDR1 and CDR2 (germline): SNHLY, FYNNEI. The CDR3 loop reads CASSEQGPTEAFF. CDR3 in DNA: TGTGCCAGCAGTGAACAGGGGCCCACTGAAGCTTTCTTT.

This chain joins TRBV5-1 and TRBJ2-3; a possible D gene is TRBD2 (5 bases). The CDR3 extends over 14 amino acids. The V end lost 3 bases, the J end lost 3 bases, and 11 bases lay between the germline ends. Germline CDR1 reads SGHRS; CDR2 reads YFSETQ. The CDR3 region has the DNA TGCGCCAGCAGCTGGGCCGGGGTGACAGATACGCAGTATTTT. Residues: CASSWAGVTDTQYF.

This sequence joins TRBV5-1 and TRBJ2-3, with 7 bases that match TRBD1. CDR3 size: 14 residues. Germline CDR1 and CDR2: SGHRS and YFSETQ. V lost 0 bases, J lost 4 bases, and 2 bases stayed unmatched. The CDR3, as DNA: TGCGCCAGCAGCTTGGGACAGGGTCCAGATACGCAGTATTTT. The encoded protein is CASSLGQGPDTQYF.

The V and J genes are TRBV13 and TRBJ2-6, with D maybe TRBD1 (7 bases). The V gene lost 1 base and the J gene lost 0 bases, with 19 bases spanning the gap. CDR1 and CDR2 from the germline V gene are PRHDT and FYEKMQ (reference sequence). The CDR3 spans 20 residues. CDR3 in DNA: TGTGCCAGCAGCTTAGTCCGGGAGACAGGGAGCTTCTCTGGGGCCAACGTCCTGACTTTC. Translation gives CASSLVRETGSFSGANVLTF.

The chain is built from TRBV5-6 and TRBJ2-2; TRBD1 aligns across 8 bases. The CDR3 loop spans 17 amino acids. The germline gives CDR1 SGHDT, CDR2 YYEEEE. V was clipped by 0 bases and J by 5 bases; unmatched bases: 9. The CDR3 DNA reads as TGTGCCAGCAGCTTGGACTTGACAGGGGTTGGGACCGGGGAGCTGTTTTTT. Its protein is CASSLDLTGVGTGELFF.

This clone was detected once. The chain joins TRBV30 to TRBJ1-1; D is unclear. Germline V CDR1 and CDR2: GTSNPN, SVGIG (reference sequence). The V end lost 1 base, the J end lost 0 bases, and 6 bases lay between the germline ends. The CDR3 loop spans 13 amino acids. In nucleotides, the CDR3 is TGTGCCTGGAGTGGGAGGTTGAACACTGAAGCTTTCTTT. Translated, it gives CAWSGRLNTEAFF.

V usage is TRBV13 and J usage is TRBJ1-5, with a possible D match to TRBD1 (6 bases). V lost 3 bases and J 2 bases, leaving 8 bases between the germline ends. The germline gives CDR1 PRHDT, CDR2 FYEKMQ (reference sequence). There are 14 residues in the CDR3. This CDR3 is CASSFYRGNQPQHF. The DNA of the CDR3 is TGTGCCAGCAGCTTCTACAGGGGCAATCAGCCCCAGCATTTT.

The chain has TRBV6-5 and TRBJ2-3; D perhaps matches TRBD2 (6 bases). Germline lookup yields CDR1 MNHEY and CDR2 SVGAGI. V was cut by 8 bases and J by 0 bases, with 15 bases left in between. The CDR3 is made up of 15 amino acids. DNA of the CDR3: TGTGCCAGCCGCGACTACGGGGGAAGCACAGATACGCAGTATTTT. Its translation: CASRDYGGSTDTQYF.

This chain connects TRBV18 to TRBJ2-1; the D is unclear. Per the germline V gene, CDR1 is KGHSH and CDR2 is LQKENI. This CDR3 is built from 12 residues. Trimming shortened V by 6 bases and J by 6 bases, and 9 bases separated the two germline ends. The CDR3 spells CASSLSSNEQFF. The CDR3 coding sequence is TGTGCCAGCTCTCTTAGTAGCAATGAGCAGTTCTTC.

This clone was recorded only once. The CDR3 DNA reads TGTGCCACCAGCAGAGTACGACAGGGACCAGGGGTGAGAGAGACCCAGTACTTC. Translation: CATSRVRQGPGVRETQYF. The rearrangement links TRBV15 to TRBJ2-5; 7 positions agree with TRBD1. The CDR3 has 18 residues. The germline CDR1 and CDR2 sequences are LNHNV and YYDKDF (reference sequence). Trimming removed 1 base from V and 4 bases from J; junction bases left unmatched: 15.

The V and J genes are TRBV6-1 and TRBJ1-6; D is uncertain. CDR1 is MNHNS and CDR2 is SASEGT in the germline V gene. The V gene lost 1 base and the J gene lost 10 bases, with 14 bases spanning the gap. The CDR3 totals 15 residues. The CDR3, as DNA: TGTGCCAGCAGTGAAGTGGCGGGTACTCAATCACCCCTCCACTTT. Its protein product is CASSEVAGTQSPLHF.

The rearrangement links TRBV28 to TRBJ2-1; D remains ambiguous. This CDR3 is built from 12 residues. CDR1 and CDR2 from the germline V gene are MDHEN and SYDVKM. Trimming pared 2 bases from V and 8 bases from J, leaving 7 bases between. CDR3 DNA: TGTGCCAGCAGTTTAGTCCGGGATGAGCAGTTCTTC. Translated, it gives CASSLVRDEQFF.

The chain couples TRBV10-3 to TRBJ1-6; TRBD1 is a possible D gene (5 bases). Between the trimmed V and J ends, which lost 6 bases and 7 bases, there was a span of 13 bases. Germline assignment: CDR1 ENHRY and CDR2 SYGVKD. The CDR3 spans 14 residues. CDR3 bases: TGTGCCATCAGGGGGGTCGGAGGGAATTCACCCCTCCACTTT. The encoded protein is CAIRGVGGNSPLHF.